This TCR beta chain is drawn from a study of PD-1 blockade in classical Hodgkin lymphoma. Study conclusions and caveats: Compared with healthy donors, newly diagnosed patients reportedly showed lower baseline TCR diversity. The study found complete responders had baseline diversity similar to newly diagnosed patients. There was a significant rise in CD4+ TCR diversity by C4D1, with no such rise for CD8+.

The germline V gene encodes CDR1 SEHNR and CDR2 FQNEAQ (reference sequence). The CDR3 is made up of 13 amino acids. Trimming took off 1 base at V and 4 bases at J, with 5 bases between the two ends. The assay was immunoSEQ multiplex PCR, and TCRdb's table has in-frame clones only and misses some. The repertoire holds about 15,000 clones, with 86% as singletons. No patient escaped relapse after autologous stem cell transplantation, and brentuximab vedotin exposure varied. Turning to this clone: Its antigen is undetermined.

This rearrangement joins TRBV7-9 to TRBJ1-3; D not certain. This sequence originates from a human donor with classical Hodgkin lymphoma. Sample: peripheral blood mononuclear cells (PBMCs), taken at baseline. The CDR3 DNA follows: TGTGCCAGCAGCTTAGGGCAAGGAAACACCATATATTTT. It yields the protein CASSLGQGNTIYF.